This is a list of T cell receptor beta chains from one sample in a study of memory CD4+ T cells and cytomegalovirus serostatus. Only in-frame clones appear in the TCRdb table, and some are missing; sequencing was by immunoSEQ multiplex PCR. In the table there are 50,000 to 75,000 clones, approximately 85% of which are singletons. Sequences were obtained from memory CD4+ T cells from blood. The receptors were gathered from an adult in good health and CMV-seronegative. Each CDR3 is given with its conserved first and last residue. The D gene is left open where the match is weak. Clone size is shown for a subset of rows, as once, few, many or a class of expanded clone.

size	D	V	J	DNA	CDR3
NA	NA	TRBV21-1	TRBJ2-1	TGTGCCAGCAGCAAACCGGGAGGGACCCAGGAGTTCTTC	CASSKPGGTQEFF
medium-sized	NA	TRBV6-6	TRBJ2-2	TGTGCCAGCAGTTTACCCCTTAGGGCCGGGGAGCTGTTTTTT	CASSLPLRAGELFF
NA	TRBD1	TRBV27	TRBJ2-1	TGTGCCAGCAGGCCGACGGACAGGACCTACAATGAGCAGTTCTTC	CASRPTDRTYNEQFF
NA	NA	TRBV5-5	TRBJ2-4	TGTGCCAGCAGCTTGACAGGGTGGGGGATAGCCAAAAACATTCAGTACTTC	CASSLTGWGIAKNIQYF
few	TRBD1	TRBV4-1	TRBJ1-3	TGCGCCAGCAGCCCAGGAGCCCTACAGGGGGCGGGAAACACCATATATTTT	CASSPGALQGAGNTIYF
once	TRBD2	TRBV2	TRBJ2-3	TGTGCCAGCTTCCCGATACTAGCGGGTCCTAGCACAGATACGCAGTATTTT	CASFPILAGPSTDTQYF
once	TRBD2	TRBV4-1	TRBJ2-1	TGCGCCAGCAGCCAGAGTGGACTAGCCCCCTGGAAGTTCTTC	CASSQSGLAPWKFF
NA	NA	TRBV28	TRBJ1-5	TGTGCCAGCAGTTTTGGGGGAAGTTTCAATCAGCCCCAGCATTTT	CASSFGGSFNQPQHF
NA	TRBD2	TRBV28	TRBJ2-7	TGTGCCAGCAGCCGACTAGCGGGAAGCTCCTACGAGCAGTACTTC	CASSRLAGSSYEQYF
NA	NA	TRBV28	TRBJ2-7	TGTGCCAGCACGGACTATGGGGGGACCTACGAGCAGTACTTC	CASTDYGGTYEQYF
NA	NA	TRBV7-9	TRBJ1-2	TGTGCCAGCAGCATGCGGGGATTCGGAGGGGGCTACACCTTC	CASSMRGFGGGYTF
NA	TRBD2	TRBV27	TRBJ2-3	TGTGCCAGCAGCCACATGGGCGGGAGGACCCCAGATACGCAGTATTTT	CASSHMGGRTPDTQYF
NA	NA	TRBV7-8	TRBJ1-6	TGTGCCAGCAGCTTAGAGGGGAATCTAAATTCACCCCTCCACTTT	CASSLEGNLNSPLHF
NA	NA	TRBV27	TRBJ1-5	TGTGCCAGCAGGGCCAGGGCAGGGGTAATTGACCATCAGCCCCAGCATTTT	CASRARAGVIDHQPQHF
NA	TRBD2	TRBV5-1	TRBJ2-3	TGCGCCAGCAGCTTTGTTAGCGGGACTAGCACAGATACGCAGTATTTT	CASSFVSGTSTDTQYF
NA	NA	TRBV27	TRBJ2-1	TGTGCCAGCAGCCGTAGGGGGAACAACCGCCGAGGGTCCTACAATGAGCAGTTCTTC	CASSRRGNNRRGSYNEQFF
NA	NA	TRBV4-2	TRBJ2-5	TGTGCCAGCAGCCAAGGAGGGGGACTCGAGACCCAGTACTTC	CASSQGGGLETQYF
NA	TRBD2	TRBV28	TRBJ2-5	TGTGCCAGCAGTAGGGCAGGCGGGGGGAAAGAGACCCAGTACTTC	CASSRAGGGKETQYF
NA	NA	TRBV28	TRBJ1-3	TGTGCCAGCAGTTTAGCGCGGGGAAACACCATATATTTT	CASSLARGNTIYF
NA	NA	TRBV7-9	TRBJ2-2	TGTGCCAGCAGCTTATATGCCGGGGAGCTGTTTTTT	CASSLYAGELFF
NA	NA	TRBV10-2	TRBJ1-1	TGCGCCAGCAGGGAGGGGAACACTGAAGCTTTCTTT	CASREGNTEAFF
medium-sized	NA	TRBV5-1	TRBJ2-5	TGCGCCAGCAGCTTGGCAGCAGGCCTGGGGACCCAGTACTTC	CASSLAAGLGTQYF
NA	TRBD1	TRBV5-6	TRBJ1-1	TGTGCCAGCAGCGGACAGACAGGGTTGAACACTGAAGCTTTCTTT	CASSGQTGLNTEAFF
NA	TRBD2	TRBV19	TRBJ2-5	TGTGCCAGTAGTATAGGTGGGGGAGGGCTGGGGGAGACCCAGTACTTC	CASSIGGGGLGETQYF
once	NA	TRBV6-6	TRBJ1-5	TGTGCCAGCATTACTGGGCAGGATCCTAGCAATCAGCCCCAGCATTTT	CASITGQDPSNQPQHF
NA	TRBD2	TRBV4-1	TRBJ2-1	TGCGCCAGCAGCCAAGGACACGTAGCGGGAGGGTACAATGAGCAGTTCTTC	CASSQGHVAGGYNEQFF
NA	NA	TRBV19	TRBJ1-1	TGTGCCAGTAGTAAGGGTACTGCAGGGACTTCTGAAGCTTTCTTT	CASSKGTAGTSEAFF
NA	TRBD2	TRBV7-2	TRBJ2-5	TGTGCCAGCAGCCAGGGGGGGGGACTAGCATCTGGAGAGACCCAGTACTTC	CASSQGGGLASGETQYF
NA	TRBD1	TRBV14	TRBJ2-3	TGTGCCAGCAGCCAAGATCAGAGGGGGCCCTCAGATACGCAGTATTTT	CASSQDQRGPSDTQYF
NA	TRBD1	TRBV18	TRBJ1-2	TGTGCCAGCTCACCCCTGGACAGGGGAGGGCCCTATGGCTACACCTTC	CASSPLDRGGPYGYTF
NA	NA	TRBV4-1	TRBJ1-3	TGCGCCAGCAGCCAAGGGTGGGGGTCCTCTGGAAACACCATATATTTT	CASSQGWGSSGNTIYF